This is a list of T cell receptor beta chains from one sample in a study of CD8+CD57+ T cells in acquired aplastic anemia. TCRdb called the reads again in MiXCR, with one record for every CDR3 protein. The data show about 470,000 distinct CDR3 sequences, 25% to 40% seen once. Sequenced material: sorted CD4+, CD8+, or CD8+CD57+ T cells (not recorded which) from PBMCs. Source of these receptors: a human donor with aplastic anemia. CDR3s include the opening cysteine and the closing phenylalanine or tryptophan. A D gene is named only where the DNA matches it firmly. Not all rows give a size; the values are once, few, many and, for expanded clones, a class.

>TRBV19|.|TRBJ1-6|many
TGTGCCAGTAGTATAGATTGGGACAATGAGAATTCACCCCTCCACTTT
CASSIDWDNENSPLHF
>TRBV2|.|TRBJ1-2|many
TGTGCCAGCAGTGGTGATAACTTCTATGGCTACACCTTC
CASSGDNFYGYTF
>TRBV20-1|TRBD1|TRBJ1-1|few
TGCAGTGCTAGAAGGGGGGGGACAGGGATGAACACTGAAGCTTTCTTT
CSARRGGTGMNTEAFF
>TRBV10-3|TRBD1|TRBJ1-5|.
TGTGCCAGCAGTGAAGCGCCCGGACAGGGCCACGAGCAGCCCCAGCATTTT
CASSEAPGQGHEQPQHF
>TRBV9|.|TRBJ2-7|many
TGTGCCAGCAGTCCCGTCGGAACTTCCTACGAGCAGTACTTC
CASSPVGTSYEQYF
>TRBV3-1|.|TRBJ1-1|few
TGTGCCAGCAGCCATCAGGGGACTGAAGCTTTCTTT
CASSHQGTEAFF
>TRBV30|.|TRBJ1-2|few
TGTGCCTGGAAGTCAGGGATAATTCGTAACTATGGCTACACCTTC
CAWKSGIIRNYGYTF
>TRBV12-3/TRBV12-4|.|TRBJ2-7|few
TGTGCCAGCAGTTTTCTCTCCGGATCCTACGAGCAGTACTTC
CASSFLSGSYEQYF
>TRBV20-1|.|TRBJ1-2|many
TGCAGTGCCCTCGGGGCAGCCTATGGCTACACCTTC
CSALGAAYGYTF
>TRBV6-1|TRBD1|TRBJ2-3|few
TGTGCCAGCAGTACCGGGACAGTATTCACAGATACGCAGTATTTT
CASSTGTVFTDTQYF
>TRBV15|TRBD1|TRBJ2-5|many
TGTGCCACCAGCAGAACGCTACAGGGGGCAGAGACCCAGTACTTC
CATSRTLQGAETQYF
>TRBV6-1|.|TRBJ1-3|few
TGTGCCAGTCAAGACTCTGGAAACACCATATATTTT
CASQDSGNTIYF
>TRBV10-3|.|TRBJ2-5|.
TGTGCCATCAGTCTCCCGGGATCGTTAGAGACCCAGTACTTC
CAISLPGSLETQYF
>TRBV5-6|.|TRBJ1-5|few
TGTGCCAGCAGCTTGGTGTACAACCGTTATAGCAATCAGCCCCAGCATTTT
CASSLVYNRYSNQPQHF
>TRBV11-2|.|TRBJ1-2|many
TGTGCCAGCAGCTTAGATCGCCAGGGCGTTGGCTACACCTTC
CASSLDRQGVGYTF
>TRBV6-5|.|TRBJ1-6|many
TGTGCCAGCAGTTACGGCACGCATTCACCCCTCCACTTT
CASSYGTHSPLHF
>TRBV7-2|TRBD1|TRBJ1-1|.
TGTGCCAGCAGCTTAGTCGGGGACAGGGCTGAAGCTCTCTTT
CASSLVGDRAEALF
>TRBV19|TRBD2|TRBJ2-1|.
TGTGCCAGTTCGGTAGCGGGGGGTGGGGAGCAGTTCTTC
CASSVAGGGEQFF
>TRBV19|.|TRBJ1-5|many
TGTGCCAGTAAATCGACAGGCTATCAGCCCCAGCATTTT
CASKSTGYQPQHF
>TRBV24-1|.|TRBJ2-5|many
TGTGCCACCAGTAAACGGGAGACCCAGTACTTC
CATSKRETQYF
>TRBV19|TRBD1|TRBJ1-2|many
TGTGCCAGTAGTAACAGGGGGCGCAGAGAGAATGGCTACACCTTC
CASSNRGRRENGYTF
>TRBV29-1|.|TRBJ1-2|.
TGCAGCGTCGCGTTGGGTAGTGGCTACACCTTC
CSVALGSGYTF
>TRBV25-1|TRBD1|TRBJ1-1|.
TGTGCCAAGGAGATTGGACAGGGACCGACTGAAGCTTTCTTT
CAKEIGQGPTEAFF
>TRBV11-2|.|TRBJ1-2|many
TGTGCCAGCAGCTTAGGGTGGACAAACTATGGCTACACCTTC
CASSLGWTNYGYTF
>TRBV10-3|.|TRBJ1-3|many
TGTGCCATCAGTGAGTCGGGGGATTACTCTGGAAACACCATATATTTT
CAISESGDYSGNTIYF
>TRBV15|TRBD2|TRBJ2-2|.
TGTGCCACCAGCAGAGATCAGGGACTAGCGGGGGGGAACACCGGGGAGCTGTTTTTT
CATSRDQGLAGGNTGELFF
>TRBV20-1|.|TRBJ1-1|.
TGCAGTGCTAGTAGGTCGCACAGGGACACTGAAGCTTTCTTT
CSASRSHRDTEAFF
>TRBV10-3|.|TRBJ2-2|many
TGTGCCATCGCGGCCCAGAGGAACACCGGGGAGCTGTTTTTT
CAIAAQRNTGELFF
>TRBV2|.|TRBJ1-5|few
TGTGCCAGCAGCCAGCAACCCCCAGCGGGGCTGAGCAATCAGCCCCAGCATTTT
CASSQQPPAGLSNQPQHF
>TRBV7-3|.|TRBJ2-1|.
TGTGCCAGCAGCTTAAAAGCGGGTCGGGGGAATGAGCAGTTCTTC
CASSLKAGRGNEQFF
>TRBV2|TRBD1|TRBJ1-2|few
TGTGCCGGGCTGGGGGCGAATCTCCAAGGAAGGGGGCTCTTCTATGGCTACACCTTC
CAGLGANLQGRGLFYGYTF
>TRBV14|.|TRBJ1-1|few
TGTGCCAGCAGCCAGCAAGCTTTAAACACTGAAGCTTTCTTT
CASSQQALNTEAFF
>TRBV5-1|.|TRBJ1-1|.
TGCGCCAGCAGCTTGGATTATGGGGGGCGAGGGACTGAAGCTTTCTTT
CASSLDYGGRGTEAFF
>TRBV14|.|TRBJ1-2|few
TGTGCCAGCAGCCAAGATAGTGCAGTCCGGGGCTACACCTTC
CASSQDSAVRGYTF
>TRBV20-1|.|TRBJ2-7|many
TGCAGTGCTTTCCTGACCTACGAGCAGTACTTC
CSAFLTYEQYF
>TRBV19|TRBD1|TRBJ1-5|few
TGTGCCAGTAGCACTACCGGGACAGCTAATCAGCCCCAGCATTTT
CASSTTGTANQPQHF
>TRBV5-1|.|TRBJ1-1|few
TGCGCCAGCAGCTTGGAGCTGAACACTGGAGCTTTCTTT
CASSLELNTGAFF
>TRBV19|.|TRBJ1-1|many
TGTGCCAGTAGTTTCCGGGACTGGGGAGCTTTCTTT
CASSFRDWGAFF
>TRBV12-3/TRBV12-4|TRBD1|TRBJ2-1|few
TGTGCCAGCAGTTCCGGGACAGGCTACAATGAGCAGTTCTTC
CASSSGTGYNEQFF
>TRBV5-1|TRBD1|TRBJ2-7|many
TGCGCCAGCAGCACGGGACAGGGAATCGGTAACGAGCAGTACTTC
CASSTGQGIGNEQYF